This entry lists 14 T cell receptor beta chains sequenced from one sample in a study of cytomegalovirus exposure and HLA in healthy donors. Assay used: immunoSEQ multiplex PCR; TCRdb lists only in-frame clones, some missing. The sample contains about 65,000 clones, just over 90% of which appear only once. The specimen was PBMCs. These receptors were collected from a woman aged 18-29 years in good health and CMV-seronegative.

The J gene is TRBJ1-5, the V gene TRBV7-6; TRBD1 matches 9 bases. CDR3 length: 13 amino acids. V lost 4 bases to trimming and J lost 7 bases; unmatched junction nucleotides: 2. Germline CDR1 SGHVS, CDR2 FNYEAQ. CDR3 residues: CASSWTGAQPQHF. The CDR3 coding sequence is TGTGCCAGCAGCTGGACAGGGGCCCAGCCCCAGCATTTT.

This clone was observed a single time. The chain couples TRBV4-1 to TRBJ2-1; the D gene is possibly TRBD2 (5 bases). There are 14 residues in the CDR3. V was cut by 0 bases and J by 8 bases, with 11 bases left in between. Germline V gene lookup returns CDR1 MGHRA and CDR2 YSYEKL. The CDR3 nucleotides are TGCGCCAGCAGCCAAGATCATGGTAGCGATGAGCAGTTCTTC. Protein sequence: CASSQDHGSDEQFF.

This clone was detected once. The chain recombines TRBV23-1 with TRBJ1-4; D is possibly TRBD1 (5 bases). TRBV23-1 is classed as an ORF, of uncertain function. V shed 0 bases and J shed 8 bases, with 22 bases lying between them. The CDR3 has 18 amino acids. The CDR3 loop reads CASSQSMGGVQGQEKLFF. For the CDR3, the DNA is TGCGCCAGCAGTCAATCGATGGGAGGGGTCCAAGGTCAAGAAAAACTGTTTTTT.

This clone was observed once. V and J are TRBV7-8 and TRBJ2-1, with 7 bases lining up with TRBD2. Trimming removed 3 bases from V and 6 bases from J; junction bases left unmatched: 8. Looked up from germline, CDR1 is SGHVS and CDR2 is FQNEAQ. The CDR3 totals 15 residues. Here the CDR3 DNA reads TGTGCCAGCAGCTTTGGACTAGAGAGAAGCAATGAGCAGTTCTTC. Amino acid sequence: CASSFGLERSNEQFF.

This clone was observed a single time. This sequence joins TRBV5-4 and TRBJ2-5, with TRBD1 identical over 9 bases. Germline values: CDR1 SGHNT, CDR2 YYREEE (reference sequence). The CDR3 length is 15 residues. The trim removed 6 bases at V and 5 bases at J, leaving 11 bases unmatched. The CDR3 here is CASTPGDRVGETQYF. The CDR3 bases are TGTGCCAGCACCCCCGGGGACAGGGTCGGGGAGACCCAGTACTTC.

CDR3 residues: CASSFSSGSTDTQYF. In nucleotides, the CDR3 is TGTGCCAGCAGCTTCTCTTCGGGGAGCACAGATACGCAGTATTTT. This rearrangement joins TRBV7-9 to TRBJ2-3; a possible D gene is TRBD2 (5 bases). The ends were cut back, 3 bases at V and 0 bases at J, with 10 bases in the middle. This CDR3 contains 15 residues. Germline V gene sequence: CDR1 SEHNR, CDR2 FQNEAQ (reference sequence).

The chain couples TRBV7-9 to TRBJ2-7, with 11 bases matching TRBD2. There are 16 residues in the CDR3. Germline V gene sequence: CDR1 SEHNR, CDR2 FQNEAQ (reference sequence). The ends lost 0 bases at V and 3 bases at J; junction bases unmatched: 4. The chain's CDR3 is CASSLARGTSGYEQYF. The CDR3 nucleotides read TGTGCCAGCAGCTTAGCACGGGGGACTAGCGGCTACGAGCAGTACTTC.

This chain joins TRBV19 and TRBJ2-2, with D perhaps TRBD1 (5 bases). The germline V gene encodes CDR1 LNHDA and CDR2 SQIVND (reference sequence). This CDR3 is 16 amino acids long. Between the trimmed V and J ends, which lost 7 bases and 3 bases, there was a span of 18 bases. This CDR3 reads CASTPLMAGYTGELFF. DNA for the CDR3: TGTGCCAGTACCCCCCTCATGGCAGGGTACACCGGGGAGCTGTTTTTT.

J is TRBJ2-7 and V is TRBV28, with 7 nucleotides matching TRBD1. This CDR3 comprises 13 residues. V lost 5 bases, J lost 5 bases, and 6 bases stayed unmatched. The germline V gene encodes CDR1 MDHEN and CDR2 SYDVKM. CDR3 region: CASSPTDRDEQYF. The CDR3 coding sequence is TGTGCCAGCAGTCCCACCGACAGGGACGAGCAGTACTTC. Combining the CDR3 with reference TRBV28 and TRBJ2-7 gives the whole variable domain DVKVTQSSRYLVKRTGEKVFLECVQDMDHENMFWYRQDPGLGLRLIYFSYDVKMKEKGDIPEGYSVSREKKERFSLILESASTNQTSMYLCASSPTDRDEQYFGPGTRLTVT.

V gene TRBV9 combines with J gene TRBJ2-1; 9 bases are shared with TRBD2. V dropped 4 bases and J dropped 2; count of bases not matched to a gene: 7. Germline V gene lookup returns CDR1 SGDLS and CDR2 YYNGEE. The CDR3 covers 16 residues. CDR3 sequence: CASSKSSGGTYNEQFF. The CDR3 bases are TGTGCCAGCAGCAAGAGTAGCGGGGGCACCTACAATGAGCAGTTCTTC.

The chain uses TRBV18 and TRBJ2-3, with a weak D call TRBD2 (5 bases). V was clipped by 0 bases and J by 0 bases, with 13 bases between them. Germline V gene sequence: CDR1 KGHSH, CDR2 LQKENI. There are 17 residues in the CDR3. CDR3 amino acids: CASSPPVVAISTDTQYF. CDR3 nucleotide sequence: TGTGCCAGCTCACCACCGGTTGTAGCGATTAGCACAGATACGCAGTATTTT.

DNA of the CDR3: TGCGCCAGCAGCTCGGGACAGGGGGCATATGGCTACACCTTC. This gives the protein CASSSGQGAYGYTF. The rearrangement joins TRBV5-1 to TRBJ1-2; TRBD1 agrees at 12 bases. The V gene end was trimmed by 3 bases and the J gene end by 5 bases; junction bases not matched to a gene: 2. CDR1 and CDR2 from the germline V gene are SGHRS and YFSETQ. The CDR3 runs to 14 residues.

The V gene is TRBV6-6, the J gene TRBJ2-1; 16 bases map to TRBD2. This CDR3 is 15 amino acids long. V shed 10 bases, J shed 8 bases, and the junction held 8 bases outside the gene matches. The germline V gene encodes CDR1 MNHNY and CDR2 SVGAGI (reference sequence). CDR3 sequence reads: CATTPGLAGGYEQFF. CDR3 nucleotides: TGTGCCACTACGCCGGGACTAGCGGGGGGGTATGAGCAGTTCTTC.

The count of this clone is one. This chain joins TRBV7-3 and TRBJ2-7; 8 nucleotides align to TRBD2. The germline V gene encodes CDR1 SGHTA and CDR2 FQGTGA. Trimming took 2 bases from V and 2 from J; bases not matched to a gene: 5. The CDR3 is 15 residues long. Here the CDR3 reads CASSLGLAGTYEQYF. The CDR3 region has the DNA TGTGCCAGCAGCTTAGGGTTAGCGGGGACCTACGAGCAGTACTTC.